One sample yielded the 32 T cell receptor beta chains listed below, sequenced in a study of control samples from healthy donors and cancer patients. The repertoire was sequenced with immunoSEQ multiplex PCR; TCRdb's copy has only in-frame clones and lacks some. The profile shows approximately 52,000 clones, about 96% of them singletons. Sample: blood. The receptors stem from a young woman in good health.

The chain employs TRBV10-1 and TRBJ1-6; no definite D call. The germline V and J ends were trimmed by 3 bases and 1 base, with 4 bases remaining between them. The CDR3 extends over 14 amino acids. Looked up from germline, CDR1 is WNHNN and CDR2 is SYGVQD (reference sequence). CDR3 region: CASSDGSYNSPLHF. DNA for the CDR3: TGCGCCAGCAGTGATGGGTCCTATAATTCACCCCTCCACTTT.

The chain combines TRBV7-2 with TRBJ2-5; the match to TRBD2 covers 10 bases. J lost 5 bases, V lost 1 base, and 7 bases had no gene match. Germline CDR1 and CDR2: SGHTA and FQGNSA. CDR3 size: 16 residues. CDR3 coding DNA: TGTGCCAGCAGCTTAGAGTTAGCGGGGGGACGGGAGACCCAGTACTTC. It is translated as CASSLELAGGRETQYF.

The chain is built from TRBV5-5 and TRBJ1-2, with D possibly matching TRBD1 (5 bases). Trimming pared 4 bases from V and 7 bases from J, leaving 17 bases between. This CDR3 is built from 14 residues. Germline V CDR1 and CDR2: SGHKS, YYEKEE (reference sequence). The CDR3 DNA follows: TGTGCCAGCAGCAGGGACTCAGGGATTCTTGGCTACACCTTC. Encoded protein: CASSRDSGILGYTF.

The CDR3 DNA reads TGTGCCAGCAGGCCGTATACGGGGGGGAAACTGTTTTTT. It codes for CASRPYTGGKLFF. The chain uses TRBV28 and TRBJ1-4, with D perhaps matching TRBD1 (5 bases). The CDR3 is 13 amino acids. Trimming took off 6 bases at V and 11 bases at J, with 16 bases between the two ends. The V gene's germline CDR1 is MDHEN and CDR2 SYDVKM.

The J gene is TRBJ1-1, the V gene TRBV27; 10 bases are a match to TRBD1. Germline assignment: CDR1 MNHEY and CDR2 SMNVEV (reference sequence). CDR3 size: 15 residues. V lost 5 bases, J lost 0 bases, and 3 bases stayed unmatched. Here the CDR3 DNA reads TGTGCCAGCAGTCCGACAGGGGGCCTGAACACTGAAGCTTTCTTT. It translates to CASSPTGGLNTEAFF.

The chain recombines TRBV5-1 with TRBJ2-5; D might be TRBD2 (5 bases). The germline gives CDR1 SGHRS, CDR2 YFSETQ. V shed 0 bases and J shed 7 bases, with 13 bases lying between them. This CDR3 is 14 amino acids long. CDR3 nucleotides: TGCGCCAGCAGCTTGGGACTACACCCTGCGACCCAGTACTTC. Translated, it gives CASSLGLHPATQYF. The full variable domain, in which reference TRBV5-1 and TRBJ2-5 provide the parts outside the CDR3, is KAGVTQTPRYLIKTRGQQVTLSCSPISGHRSVSWYQQTPGQGLQFLFEYFSETQRNKGNFPGRFSGRQFSNSRSEMNVSTLELGDSALYLCASSLGLHPATQYFGPGTRLLVL.

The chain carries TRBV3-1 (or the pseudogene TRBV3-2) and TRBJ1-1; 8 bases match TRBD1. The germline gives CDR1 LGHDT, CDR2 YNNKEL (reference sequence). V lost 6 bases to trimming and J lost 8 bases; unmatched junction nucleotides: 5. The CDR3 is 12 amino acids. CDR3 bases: TGTGCCAGCAGTCGAGGACAGGGCGAAGCTTTCTTT. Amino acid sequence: CASSRGQGEAFF.

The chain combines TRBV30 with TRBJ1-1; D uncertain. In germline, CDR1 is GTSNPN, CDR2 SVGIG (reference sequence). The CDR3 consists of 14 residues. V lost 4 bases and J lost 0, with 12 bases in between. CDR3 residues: CAWKVGALNTEAFF. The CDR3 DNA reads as TGTGCCTGGAAGGTTGGCGCCTTGAACACTGAAGCTTTCTTT.

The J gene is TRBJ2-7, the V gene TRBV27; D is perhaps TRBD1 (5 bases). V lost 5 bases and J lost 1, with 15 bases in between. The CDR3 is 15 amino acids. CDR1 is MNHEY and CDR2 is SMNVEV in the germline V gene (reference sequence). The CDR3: CASSPGQAESYEQYF. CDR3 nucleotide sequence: TGTGCCAGCAGTCCCGGACAAGCCGAGTCCTACGAGCAGTACTTC.

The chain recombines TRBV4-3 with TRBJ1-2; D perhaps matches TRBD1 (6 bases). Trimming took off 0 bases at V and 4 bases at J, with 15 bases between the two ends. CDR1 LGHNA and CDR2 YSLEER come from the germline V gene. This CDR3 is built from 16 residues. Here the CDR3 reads CASSQDRGGLGYGYTF. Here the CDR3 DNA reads TGCGCCAGCAGCCAAGATCGGGGGGGGCTTGGCTATGGCTACACCTTC.

The chain's CDR3 is CASPVPGADTQYF. The CDR3 coding sequence is TGTGCCAGCCCCGTCCCGGGAGCAGATACGCAGTATTTT. The V call is TRBV6-5, the J call TRBJ2-3; a weak D match, TRBD2 (6 bases). The V gene's germline CDR1 is MNHEY and CDR2 SVGAGI. The CDR3 contains 13 residues. The V end was cut by 8 bases, the J end by 4 bases, with 13 bases between.

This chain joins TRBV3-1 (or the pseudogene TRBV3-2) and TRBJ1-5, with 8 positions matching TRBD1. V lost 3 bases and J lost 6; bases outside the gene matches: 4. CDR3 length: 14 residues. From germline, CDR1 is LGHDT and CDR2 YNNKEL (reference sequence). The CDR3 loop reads CASSHRQGSQPQHF. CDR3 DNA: TGTGCCAGCAGCCATAGACAGGGGAGTCAGCCCCAGCATTTT.

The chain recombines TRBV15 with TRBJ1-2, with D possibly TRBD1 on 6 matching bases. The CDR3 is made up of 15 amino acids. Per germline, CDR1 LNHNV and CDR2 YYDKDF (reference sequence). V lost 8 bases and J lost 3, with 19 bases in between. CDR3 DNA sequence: TGTGCCACCCGGAAGCGGGCACAGGGCGACTATGGCTACACCTTC. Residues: CATRKRAQGDYGYTF.

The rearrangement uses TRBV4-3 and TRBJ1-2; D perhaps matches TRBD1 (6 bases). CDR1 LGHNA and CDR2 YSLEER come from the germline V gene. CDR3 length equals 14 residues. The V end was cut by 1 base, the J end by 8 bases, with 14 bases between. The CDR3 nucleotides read TGCGCCAGCAGCCAAGCCTACAGGGAGATGGGCTACACCTTC. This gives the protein CASSQAYREMGYTF.

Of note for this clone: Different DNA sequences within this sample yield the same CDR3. The CDR3 sequence is CASSQLAGEGGTQYF. CDR3 DNA: TGCGCCAGCAGCCAACTAGCGGGGGAAGGGGGGACCCAGTACTTC. The gene calls are TRBV5-1 and TRBJ2-5, with TRBD2 identical over 11 bases. From germline, CDR1 is SGHRS and CDR2 YFSETQ. The CDR3 spans 15 residues. The V and J ends lost 4 bases and 7 bases, in that order; junction bases with no gene match: 9.

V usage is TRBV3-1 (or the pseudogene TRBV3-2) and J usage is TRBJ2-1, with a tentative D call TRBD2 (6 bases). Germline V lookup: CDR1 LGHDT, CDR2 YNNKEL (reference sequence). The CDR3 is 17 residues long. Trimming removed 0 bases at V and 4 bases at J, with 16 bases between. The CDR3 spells CASSQDLGTGVYNEQFF. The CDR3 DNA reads TGTGCCAGCAGCCAAGATCTAGGGACGGGAGTATACAATGAGCAGTTCTTC.

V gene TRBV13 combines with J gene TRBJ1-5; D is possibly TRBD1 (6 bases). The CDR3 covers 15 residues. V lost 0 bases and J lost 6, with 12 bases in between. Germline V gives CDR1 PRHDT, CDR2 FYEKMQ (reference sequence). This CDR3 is CASSLGPGHGQPQHF. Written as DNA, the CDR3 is TGTGCCAGCAGCTTAGGTCCGGGACATGGTCAGCCCCAGCATTTT.

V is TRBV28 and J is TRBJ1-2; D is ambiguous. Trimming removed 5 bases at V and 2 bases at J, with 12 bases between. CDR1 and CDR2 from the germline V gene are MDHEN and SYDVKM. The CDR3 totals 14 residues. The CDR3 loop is CASSRRAANYGYTF. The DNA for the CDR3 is TGTGCCAGCAGTCGTCGGGCGGCAAACTATGGCTACACCTTC.

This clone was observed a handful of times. The DNA for the CDR3 is TGTGCCAGCAGCCACAATAGCGGGGGAAACAATGAGCAGTTCTTC. Encoded protein: CASSHNSGGNNEQFF. This sequence joins TRBV6-4 and TRBJ2-1, with TRBD2 matching 9 bases. The CDR3 totals 15 residues. Looked up from germline, CDR1 is MRHNA and CDR2 is SNTAGT. Losses at the gene ends were 6 bases for V and 5 bases for J; bases not matched to a gene: 8.

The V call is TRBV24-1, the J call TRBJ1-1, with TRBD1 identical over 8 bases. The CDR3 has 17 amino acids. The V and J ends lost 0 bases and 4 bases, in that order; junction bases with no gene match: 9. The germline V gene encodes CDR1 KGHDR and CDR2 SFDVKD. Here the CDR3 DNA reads TGTGCCACCAGTGATTTGCGGGACAGGAAGTCGAGCACTGAAGCTTTCTTT. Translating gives CATSDLRDRKSSTEAFF.

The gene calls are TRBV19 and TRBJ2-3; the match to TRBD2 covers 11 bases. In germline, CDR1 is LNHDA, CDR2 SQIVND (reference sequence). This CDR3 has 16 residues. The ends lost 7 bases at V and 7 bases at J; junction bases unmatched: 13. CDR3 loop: CASKDGGSGGANTQYF. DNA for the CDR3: TGTGCCAGTAAGGATGGCGGTAGCGGGGGGGCTAATACGCAGTATTTT.

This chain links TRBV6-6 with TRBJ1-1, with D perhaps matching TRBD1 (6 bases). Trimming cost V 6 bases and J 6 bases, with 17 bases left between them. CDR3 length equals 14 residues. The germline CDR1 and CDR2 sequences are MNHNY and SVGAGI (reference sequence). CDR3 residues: CASRSTGPAPEAFF. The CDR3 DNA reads TGTGCCAGCAGATCTACAGGGCCCGCACCTGAAGCTTTCTTT.

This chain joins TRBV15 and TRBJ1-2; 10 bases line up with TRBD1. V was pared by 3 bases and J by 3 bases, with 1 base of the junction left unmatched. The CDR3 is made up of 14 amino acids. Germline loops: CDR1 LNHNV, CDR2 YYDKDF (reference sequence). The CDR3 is CATSRGTGDYGYTF. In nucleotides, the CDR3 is TGTGCCACCAGCAGGGGGACAGGGGACTATGGCTACACCTTC.

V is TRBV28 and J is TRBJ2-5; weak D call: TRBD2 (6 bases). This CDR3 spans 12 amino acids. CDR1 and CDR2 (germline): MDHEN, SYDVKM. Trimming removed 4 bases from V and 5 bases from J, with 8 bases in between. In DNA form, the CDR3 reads TGTGCCAGCAGTTCTCGGGAGGAGACCCAGTACTTC. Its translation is CASSSREETQYF.

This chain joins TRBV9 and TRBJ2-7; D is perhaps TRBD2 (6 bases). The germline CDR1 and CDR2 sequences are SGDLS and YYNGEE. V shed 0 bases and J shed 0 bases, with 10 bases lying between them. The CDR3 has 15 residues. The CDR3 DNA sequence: TGTGCCAGCAGCGTAGAGGCGGGGACCTCCTACGAGCAGTACTTC. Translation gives CASSVEAGTSYEQYF.

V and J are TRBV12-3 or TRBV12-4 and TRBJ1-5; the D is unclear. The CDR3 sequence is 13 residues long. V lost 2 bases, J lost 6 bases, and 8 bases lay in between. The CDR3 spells CASSLMGSQPQHF. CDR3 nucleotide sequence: TGTGCCAGCAGTTTAATGGGGAGTCAGCCCCAGCATTTT.

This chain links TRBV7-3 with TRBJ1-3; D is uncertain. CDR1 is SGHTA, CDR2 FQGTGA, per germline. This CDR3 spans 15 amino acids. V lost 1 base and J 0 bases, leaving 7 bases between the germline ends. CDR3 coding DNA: TGTGCCAGCAGCTTAATGGGGTCCTCTGGAAACACCATATATTTT. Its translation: CASSLMGSSGNTIYF. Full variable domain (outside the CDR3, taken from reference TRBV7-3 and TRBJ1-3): GAGVSQTPSNKVTEKGKYVELRCDPISGHTALYWYRQSLGQGPEFLIYFQGTGAADDSGLPNDRFFAVRPEGSVSTLKIQRTERGDSAVYLCASSLMGSSGNTIYFGEGSWLTVV.

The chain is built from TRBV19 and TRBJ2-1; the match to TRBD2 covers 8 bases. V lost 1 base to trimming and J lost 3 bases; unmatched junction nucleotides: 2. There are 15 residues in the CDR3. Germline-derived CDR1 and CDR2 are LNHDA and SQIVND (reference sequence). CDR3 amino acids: CASSIGSGDYNEQFF. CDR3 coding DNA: TGTGCCAGTAGTATAGGTAGCGGGGACTACAATGAGCAGTTCTTC.

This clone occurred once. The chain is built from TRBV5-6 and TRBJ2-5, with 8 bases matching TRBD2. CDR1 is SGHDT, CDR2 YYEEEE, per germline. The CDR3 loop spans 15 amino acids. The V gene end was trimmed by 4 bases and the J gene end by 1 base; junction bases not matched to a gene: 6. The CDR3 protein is CASSRNGLAQETQYF. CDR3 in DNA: TGTGCCAGCAGCAGAAACGGACTAGCCCAAGAGACCCAGTACTTC.

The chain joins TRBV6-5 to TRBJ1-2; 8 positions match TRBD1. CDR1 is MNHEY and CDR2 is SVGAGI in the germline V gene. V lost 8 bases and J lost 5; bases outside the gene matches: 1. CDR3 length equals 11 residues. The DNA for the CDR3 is TGTGCCAGCGACAGGGGATATGGCTACACCTTC. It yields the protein CASDRGYGYTF.

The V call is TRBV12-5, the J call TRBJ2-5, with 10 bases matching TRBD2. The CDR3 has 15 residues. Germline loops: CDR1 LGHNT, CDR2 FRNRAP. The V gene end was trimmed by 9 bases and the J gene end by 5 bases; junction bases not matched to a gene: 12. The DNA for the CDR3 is TGTGCTAGGGGCACCCAGCGGGGGGGAGGGGAGACCCAGTACTTC. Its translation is CARGTQRGGGETQYF.

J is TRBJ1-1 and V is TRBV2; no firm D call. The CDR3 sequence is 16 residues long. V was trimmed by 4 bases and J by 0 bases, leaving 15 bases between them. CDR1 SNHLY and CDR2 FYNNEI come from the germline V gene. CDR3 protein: CASSAEQNLMNTEAFF. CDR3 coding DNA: TGTGCCAGCAGTGCGGAGCAGAACCTCATGAACACTGAAGCTTTCTTT.